This TCR beta chain was recovered during a study of T cell repertoires in cytomegalovirus infection. The wider study: Evidence of both CMV infection and a matching HLA type came from public TCR beta signatures.

Worth noting for this clonotype: The antigen is undetermined.

MiXCR was run by TCRdb on the reads, yielding one entry per CDR3 protein. This table has approximately 70,000 distinct CDR3 sequences, 20% to 25% appearing once. CDR1 SGHAT and CDR2 FQNNGV come from the germline V gene. The junction had 7 bases not matched to a gene; V was cut back by 5 bases and J by 5 bases. The CDR3 covers 14 residues. The sample consisted of CD8+ T cells from cultured PBMCs, taken from culture after CMV antigen stimulation. The sequence came from a human donor in good health (CMV status not recorded). Some clones in this sample may be carry-over from other donors' samples. V gene TRBV11-2 combines with J gene TRBJ1-1, with TRBD1 matching over 8 bases. CDR3 loop: CASSPGRGPTEAFF. DNA of the CDR3: TGTGCCAGCAGCCCAGGCAGGGGGCCGACTGAAGCTTTCTTT.